The 27 T cell receptor beta chains listed next were all sequenced from one sample in a study of T cells in Graves' hyperthyroidism and ophthalmopathy (dated by TCRdb to about 2019). The library was produced with multiplex PCR. These reads were obtained on an Illumina HiSeq 2000. The TCR beta CDR3 regions were amplified from RNA transcripts. The first round of RT-PCR for the TCR CDR3 was performed with the HTBI primer set and the Qiagen OneStep RT-PCR kit. Through fastp at Q25 and MiXCR, TCRdb rebuilt clones from the public reads, retaining in-frame beta chains. Rows are combined by CDR3 protein, so each entry shows the most common genes and DNA. For this sample the table gives 550,000 to 700,000 distinct CDR3 sequences, of which about half were detected only once. Jointly, the top ten make up 19% of the sample. Source material: peripheral blood or thyroid tissue (not recorded which). The receptors stem from an adult woman with Graves' disease, either hyperthyroidism or ophthalmopathy (not recorded which).

Points on this clonotype: The junction departs from the called germline gene at one end, perhaps through a read error. The J gene is TRBJ2-7, the V gene TRBV2, with D possibly being TRBD2 (5 bases). CDR1 and CDR2 from the germline V gene are SNHLY and FYNNEI. The CDR3 covers 13 residues. CDR3 DNA: TGTGCCAGCAGTTTTACGAACACCGGGGAGCTGTACTTC. Protein product: CASSFTNTGELYF.

This clonotype was found many times. The chain combines TRBV5-1 with TRBJ1-3; D is perhaps TRBD1 (6 bases). This CDR3 spans 14 amino acids. CDR1 and CDR2 (germline): SGHRS, YFSETQ. The germline V and J ends were trimmed by 4 bases and 0 bases, with 8 bases remaining between them. This chain's CDR3 is CASSGQNSGNTIYF. The DNA of the CDR3 is TGCGCCAGCAGCGGACAGAACTCTGGAAACACCATATATTTT.

This clonotype showed up just a few times. This chain uses TRBV2 with TRBJ2-2; D is perhaps TRBD1 (6 bases). CDR3 length: 15 residues. Germline V CDR1 and CDR2: SNHLY, FYNNEI. Trimming shortened V by 7 bases and J by 1 base, and 13 bases separated the two germline ends. CDR3 in amino acids: CASTGQGMNTGELFF. The DNA for the CDR3 is TGTGCCAGCACGGGGCAGGGGATGAACACCGGGGAGCTGTTTTTT.

This clonotype came up many times. The chain is built from TRBV12-3 or TRBV12-4 and TRBJ1-3; 7 nucleotides align to TRBD1. The CDR3 loop spans 13 amino acids. With 9 bases clipped from V and 4 bases from J, the junction kept 6 bases outside the gene matches. The CDR3 bases are TGTGCCAGTGGACAGGACTCCGGAAACACCATATATTTT. It is translated as CASGQDSGNTIYF.

This clonotype has at least ten counts. The chain has TRBV19 and TRBJ2-1; 7 positions agree with TRBD2. Germline V gene data show CDR1 as LNHDA and CDR2 as SQIVND (reference sequence). This CDR3 comprises 15 residues. V gave up 5 bases and J gave up 4 bases; unmatched junction bases: 8. CDR3 in amino acids: CASSGTGGGYNEQFF. The CDR3, as DNA: TGTGCCAGTAGTGGGACGGGAGGCGGGTACAATGAGCAGTTCTTC.

At least ten counts were recorded for this clonotype. The chain carries TRBV28 and TRBJ2-7; TRBD2 might be the D (5 bases). CDR3 length: 16 residues. The germline gives CDR1 MDHEN, CDR2 SYDVKM. Trimming pared 6 bases from V and 4 bases from J, leaving 22 bases between. DNA for the CDR3: TGTGCCAGCAGCACCCCACCGGGCGGGCGACCGTACGAGCAGTACTTC. It is translated as CASSTPPGGRPYEQYF.

The V gene is TRBV9, the J gene TRBJ1-1; tentative D call: TRBD1 (6 bases). In germline, CDR1 is SGDLS, CDR2 YYNGEE. V gave up 3 bases and J gave up 10 bases, with 13 bases separating them. The CDR3 is made up of 12 amino acids. The CDR3 DNA follows: TGTGCCAGCAGCGGAAAGGGGGGGGTAGCTTTCTTT. Amino acids: CASSGKGGVAFF.

About this clonotype itself: A read error is possible here, since a much larger clone lies one base away. This sequence joins TRBV11-1 and TRBJ1-6; a possible D gene is TRBD1 (5 bases). The CDR3 extends over 17 amino acids. The V gene's germline CDR1 is SGHAT and CDR2 FQDESV (reference sequence). CDR3 region: CASSRGRKGSYNSPFHF. The CDR3 DNA reads TGTGCCAGCAGCCGGGGACGGAAGGGTTCCTATAATTCACCCTTCCACTTT.

The sample holds many counts of this clonotype. The rearrangement joins TRBV6-1 to TRBJ2-7; 9 bases align to TRBD1. V was clipped by 6 bases and J by 5 bases; unmatched bases: 8. Germline V gene lookup returns CDR1 MNHNS and CDR2 SASEGT. CDR3 size: 14 residues. The CDR3 bases are TGTGCCAGCAGGGACGGGACAGGGTTAGACGAGCAGTACTTC. It translates to CASRDGTGLDEQYF.

The V call is TRBV7-9, the J call TRBJ1-1; D perhaps matches TRBD1 (6 bases). V dropped 6 bases and J dropped 0 bases, with 14 bases sitting between them. Germline V gene sequence: CDR1 SEHNR, CDR2 FQNEAQ (reference sequence). CDR3 length equals 15 residues. CDR3 DNA sequence: TGTGCCAGCAGTGCGCCCGACAGGCTGAACACTGAAGCTTTCTTT. Translating it yields CASSAPDRLNTEAFF.

This chain uses TRBV2 with TRBJ1-4; 10 nucleotides align to TRBD1. V was pared by 6 bases and J by 7 bases, with 14 bases of the junction left unmatched. CDR3 length: 17 amino acids. Germline assignment: CDR1 SNHLY and CDR2 FYNNEI. The CDR3 loop reads CASSKEGQGGGGEKLFF. For the CDR3, the DNA is TGTGCCAGCAGCAAGGAAGGACAGGGGGGTGGGGGTGAAAAACTGTTTTTT.

This clonotype has a handful of counts. V usage is TRBV2 and J usage is TRBJ1-2; no reliable D call. V was trimmed by 3 bases and J by 5 bases, leaving 10 bases between them. This CDR3 comprises 13 residues. Looked up from germline, CDR1 is SNHLY and CDR2 is FYNNEI. CDR3 sequence (DNA): TGTGCCAGCAGTGAGCCGGTTTTTTATGGCTACACCTTC. Amino acid sequence: CASSEPVFYGYTF.

The chain has TRBV6-6 and TRBJ1-1; D gene unclear. CDR1 is MNHNY, CDR2 SVGAGI, per germline (reference sequence). This CDR3 has 13 residues. V lost 7 bases to trimming and J lost 1 base, with 10 bases between them. The CDR3 sequence: CASNSDTNTEAFF. CDR3 in DNA: TGTGCCAGCAACTCTGACACGAACACTGAAGCTTTCTTT.

The chain links TRBV11-2 to TRBJ1-6, with 7 bases that match TRBD1. Trimming took 2 bases from V and 10 from J; bases not matched to a gene: 8. Germline V CDR1 and CDR2: SGHAT, FQNNGV. CDR3 length: 15 residues. The CDR3 DNA reads as TGTGCCAGCAGCTTACCCCGGACAGGCCCCTCACCCCTCCACTTT. This sequence encodes CASSLPRTGPSPLHF.

This clonotype has ten or more counts. The chain recombines TRBV5-5 with TRBJ1-1, with a tentative D call TRBD1 (5 bases). Trimming shortened V by 4 bases and J by 4 bases, and 14 bases separated the two germline ends. The CDR3 has 14 amino acids. The germline V gene has CDR1 SGHKS and CDR2 YYEKEE (reference sequence). In DNA, the CDR3 is TGTGCCAGCAGCCCTCGGGGGGGTAGCACTGAAGCTTTCTTT. Translated, it gives CASSPRGGSTEAFF.

The chain carries TRBV10-3 and TRBJ1-2, with TRBD1 matching over 9 bases. The CDR3 extends over 16 amino acids. With 4 bases clipped from V and 4 bases from J, the junction kept 10 bases outside the gene matches. Germline V gene sequence: CDR1 ENHRY, CDR2 SYGVKD. CDR3 in DNA: TGTGCCATCAGTGCTTTGAGGGACAGGGCGCTCTATGGCTACACCTTC. This codes for CAISALRDRALYGYTF.

This clonotype came up many times. The chain carries TRBV24-1 and TRBJ1-5, with 8 bases aligning to TRBD1. The germline V gene has CDR1 KGHDR and CDR2 SFDVKD. The CDR3 is 13 amino acids. Unmatched junction bases numbered 6, after V lost 9 bases and J lost 6 bases. For the CDR3, the DNA is TGTGCCACCTCAGACAGGGGTGGTCAGCCCCAGCATTTT. This codes for CATSDRGGQPQHF.

This clonotype was detected ten times or more. This rearrangement joins TRBV7-6 to TRBJ2-5; D remains unclear. From germline, CDR1 is SGHVS and CDR2 FNYEAQ. The CDR3 is 11 amino acids. V shed 2 bases and J shed 9 bases, with 7 bases lying between them. The DNA of the CDR3 is TGTGCCAGCAGCTTATCCCAGGCCCAGTACTTC. Its protein is CASSLSQAQYF.

The chain is built from TRBV7-9 and TRBJ2-7, with TRBD2 matching 7 bases. The CDR3 sequence is 15 residues long. V lost 11 bases to trimming and J lost 3 bases; unmatched junction nucleotides: 16. Germline V gene data show CDR1 as SEHNR and CDR2 as FQNEAQ (reference sequence). For the CDR3, the DNA is TGTGCCTGGACGGGCGGGAGCCCGCCAGGCTACGAGCAGTACTTC. This gives the protein CAWTGGSPPGYEQYF.

This clonotype appeared a few times. A much bigger clone sits one base away, suggesting this may be a read error. The chain carries TRBV6-5 and TRBJ1-1; D not resolved. The length of the CDR3 is 14 residues. V lost 5 bases and J 4 bases, leaving 14 bases between the germline ends. Germline values: CDR1 MNHEY, CDR2 SVGAGI. The CDR3 reads CASSSNTVRTEAFF. The DNA for the CDR3 is TGTGCCAGCAGTAGCAATACGGTGCGCACTGAAGCTTTCTTT.

V and J are TRBV12-3 or TRBV12-4 and TRBJ1-5; no reliable D call. The CDR3 contains 14 residues. V shed 6 bases and J shed 2 bases, with 11 bases lying between them. CDR3 residues: CASSSSMGNQPQHF. DNA of the CDR3: TGTGCCAGCAGCTCTAGCATGGGCAATCAGCCCCAGCATTTT.

DNA for the CDR3: TGTGCCAGCAGCGTAGGGGGGGGGGGCACTGAAGCTTTCTTT. Translating it yields CASSVGGGGTEAFF. The rearrangement links TRBV9 to TRBJ1-1; D is perhaps TRBD1 (5 bases). The CDR3 runs to 14 residues. V was trimmed by 0 bases and J by 4 bases, leaving 10 bases between them. Germline CDR1 reads SGDLS; CDR2 reads YYNGEE.

A note on this clonotype: The junction and the germline gene differ at one end; a read error may be behind it. The CDR3 region is CASRGQVYEQHF. The DNA for the CDR3 is TGTGCCAGCAGGGGACAGGTCTACGAGCAGCACTTC. The chain employs TRBV12-3 or TRBV12-4 and TRBJ2-7; 8 nucleotides line up with TRBD1. The CDR3 contains 12 residues.

V and J are TRBV3-1 and TRBJ2-2; D unresolved. V was pared by 6 bases and J by 6 bases, with 8 bases between. The CDR3 has 12 amino acids. Per germline, CDR1 LGHDT and CDR2 YNNKEL (reference sequence). The CDR3 DNA reads as TGTGCCAGCAGGACACTGGCCGGGGAGCTGTTTTTT. Protein product: CASRTLAGELFF.

This clonotype has a handful of counts. V and J are TRBV2 and TRBJ2-3, with TRBD2 identical over 11 bases. The germline V gene encodes CDR1 SNHLY and CDR2 FYNNEI. Trimming removed 2 bases from V and 3 bases from J; junction bases left unmatched: 16. This CDR3 region has 20 residues. Here the CDR3 reads CASSESGRASGRKTTDTQYF. As DNA, the CDR3 is TGTGCCAGCAGTGAAAGTGGGAGGGCTAGCGGGAGGAAGACGACAGATACGCAGTATTTT.

This clonotype was seen at least ten times. The chain carries TRBV28 and TRBJ1-2; D remains unclear. Germline V CDR1 and CDR2: MDHEN, SYDVKM. The CDR3 runs to 12 residues. V was clipped by 6 bases and J by 5 bases, with 10 bases between them. CDR3 protein: CASRNFVYGYTF. The CDR3 DNA is TGTGCCAGCAGGAATTTCGTATATGGCTACACCTTC.

The sample holds one count of this clonotype. One end of the junction fails to match germline, which may point to a read error. CDR3 coding DNA: TGCAGTAACCGTTTGAACGCTGAAGCTTTCTTT. Its protein is CSNRLNAEAFF. The V and J genes are TRBV20-1 and TRBJ1-1, with unresolved D. Germline-derived CDR1 and CDR2 are DFQATT and SNEGSKA (reference sequence). This CDR3 spans 11 amino acids.